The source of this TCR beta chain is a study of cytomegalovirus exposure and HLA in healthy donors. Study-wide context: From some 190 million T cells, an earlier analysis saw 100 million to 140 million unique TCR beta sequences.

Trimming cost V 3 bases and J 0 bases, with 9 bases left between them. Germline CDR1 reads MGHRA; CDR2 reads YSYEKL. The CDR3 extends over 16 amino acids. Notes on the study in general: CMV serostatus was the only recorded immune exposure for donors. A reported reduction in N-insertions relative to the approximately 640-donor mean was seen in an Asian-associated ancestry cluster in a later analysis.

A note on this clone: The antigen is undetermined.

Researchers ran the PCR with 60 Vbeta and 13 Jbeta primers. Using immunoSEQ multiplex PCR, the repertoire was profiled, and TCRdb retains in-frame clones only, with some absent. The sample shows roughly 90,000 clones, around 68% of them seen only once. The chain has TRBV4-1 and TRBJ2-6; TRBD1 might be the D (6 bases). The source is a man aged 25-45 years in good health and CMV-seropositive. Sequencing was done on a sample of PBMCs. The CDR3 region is CASSQDSSSGANVLTF. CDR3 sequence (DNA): TGCGCCAGCAGCCAGGACAGCTCCTCTGGGGCCAACGTCCTGACTTTC.